This entry concerns a single TCR beta chain. Antigen unknown. This CDR3 is built from 15 residues. Unmatched junction bases numbered 10, after V lost 6 bases and J lost 6 bases. The germline CDR1 and CDR2 sequences are MNHEY and SMNVEV (reference sequence). This sample was included in a study of T cell responses to AZD1222 COVID-19 vaccine. Broader study findings: Compared with day 0, the breadth and depth of the Spike-specific TCR repertoire rose significantly after two doses of AZD1222.

This table comes from immunoSEQ multiplex PCR, and its TCRdb copy is limited to in-frame clones, with some not included. This sample carries 120,000 or so clones, roughly 89% of them seen once, and the ten largest clones take about 27%. The sequence came from an adult in good health. V gene TRBV27 combines with J gene TRBJ1-5; 8 bases are a match to TRBD1. The sequenced sample was peripheral blood, obtained on day 0 of AZD1222 vaccination. The CDR3 spells CASSRGQGGGQPQHF. In DNA, the CDR3 is TGTGCCAGCAGCCGCGGACAGGGAGGGGGTCAGCCCCAGCATTTT.